These 24 T cell receptor beta chains originate from one sample sequenced in a study of cytotoxic CD8 clonotypes in ibrutinib-treated CLL. TCRdb keeps only in-frame clones here, not all; method: immunoSEQ multiplex PCR. The table shows some 130,000 clones, with 80% to 90% occurring only once. Sample: PBMCs, taken after 24 months of ibrutinib treatment. Source of these receptors: a human donor with chronic lymphocytic leukemia.

This clone was seen only a few times. The chain couples TRBV4-1 to TRBJ2-3, with 10 bases identical to TRBD1. This CDR3 comprises 15 residues. Trimming took 4 bases from V and 2 from J; bases not matched to a gene: 3. Germline CDR1 and CDR2: MGHRA and YSYEKL. As DNA, the CDR3 is TGCGCCAGCAGCCTCGGACAGGGGGACACAGATACGCAGTATTTT. Amino acids: CASSLGQGDTDTQYF.

The chain joins TRBV5-6 to TRBJ2-1, with D uncertain. The V end lost 0 bases, the J end lost 5 bases, and 3 bases lay between the germline ends. The germline V gene has CDR1 SGHDT and CDR2 YYEEEE. This CDR3 region has 12 residues. The CDR3 reads CASSLVNNEQFF. The CDR3 DNA follows: TGTGCCAGCAGCTTGGTGAACAATGAGCAGTTCTTC. The whole variable domain, filled in from reference TRBV5-6 and TRBJ2-1, reads DAGVTQSPTHLIKTRGQQVTLRCSPKSGHDTVSWYQQALGQGPQFIFQYYEEEERQRGNFPDRFSGHQFPNYSSELNVNALLLGDSALYLCASSLVNNEQFFGPGTRLTVL.

This clone was seen more than once but under ten times. This sample includes further DNA sequences coding for the same CDR3. This chain links TRBV28 with TRBJ2-7; weak D call: TRBD2 (5 bases). The germline CDR1 and CDR2 sequences are MDHEN and SYDVKM. The CDR3 contains 14 residues. Trimming stripped 5 bases from V and 3 bases from J, with 14 bases between. The CDR3 region is CASSLEGRNYEQYF. The CDR3 DNA reads TGTGCCAGCAGTCTAGAGGGCAGAAACTACGAGCAGTACTTC.

This chain links TRBV6-1 with TRBJ1-4, with 9 bases fitting TRBD1. CDR1 is MNHNS, CDR2 SASEGT, per germline. This CDR3 contains 18 residues. V lost 4 bases and J lost 8; bases outside the gene matches: 17. The DNA of the CDR3 is TGTGCCAGCAGTGCCTTGACAGGGGGTTCGGGACGAGACGAAAAACTGTTTTTT. It is translated as CASSALTGGSGRDEKLFF.

The chain couples TRBV5-8 to TRBJ1-3; no clear D. Trimming cost V 6 bases and J 0 bases, with 16 bases left between them. The CDR3 is 16 residues long. Per germline, CDR1 SGHTS and CDR2 YDEGEE. In nucleotides, the CDR3 is TGTGCCAGCAACCGGGCGGTTCTAAGCTCTGGAAACACCATATATTTT. Residues: CASNRAVLSSGNTIYF.

The chain employs TRBV5-1 and TRBJ1-4; tentative D call: TRBD1 (5 bases). The germline gives CDR1 SGHRS, CDR2 YFSETQ. Deletions cut 1 base from V and 5 bases from J, with 6 bases between. The CDR3 sequence is 13 residues long. CDR3 sequence: CASSLQGNEKLFF. CDR3 DNA: TGCGCCAGCAGCTTGCAGGGAAATGAAAAACTGTTTTTT.

This chain joins TRBV6-5 and TRBJ2-3; D call uncertain. From germline, CDR1 is MNHEY and CDR2 SVGAGI. The length of the CDR3 is 13 residues. V was pared by 5 bases and J by 2 bases, with 8 bases between. This CDR3 reads CASSRRFTDTQYF. As DNA, the CDR3 is TGTGCCAGCAGTAGACGTTTCACAGATACGCAGTATTTT.

The gene calls are TRBV28 and TRBJ1-5; a weak D match, TRBD1 (5 bases). Trimming pared 5 bases from V and 3 bases from J, leaving 17 bases between. The CDR3 is 16 residues long. Germline V gene sequence: CDR1 MDHEN, CDR2 SYDVKM. CDR3 amino acids: CASSPSGRGLNQPQHF. CDR3 sequence (DNA): TGTGCCAGCAGTCCCTCCGGACGGGGCCTCAATCAGCCCCAGCATTTT.

This clone was recorded a few times. This chain uses TRBV18 with TRBJ2-1, with 13 positions matching TRBD2. This CDR3 is built from 17 residues. The V and J ends lost 1 base and 7 bases, in that order; junction bases with no gene match: 7. CDR1 KGHSH and CDR2 LQKENI come from the germline V gene. CDR3 DNA sequence: TGTGCCAGCTCACCACTACCCGGGACTAGCGGGGTTAATGAGCAGTTCTTC. Translation: CASSPLPGTSGVNEQFF. Full variable domain (outside the CDR3, taken from reference TRBV18 and TRBJ2-1): NAGVMQNPRHLVRRRGQEARLRCSPMKGHSHVYWYRQLPEEGLKFMVYLQKENIIDESGMPKERFSAEFPKEGPSILRIQQVVRGDSAAYFCASSPLPGTSGVNEQFFGPGTRLTVL.

The chain has TRBV30 and TRBJ2-7; D unresolved. V shed 1 base and J shed 6 bases, with 10 bases lying between them. Germline V gene lookup returns CDR1 GTSNPN and CDR2 SVGIG (reference sequence). This CDR3 is 12 amino acids long. The CDR3 sequence: CAWSGIGGEQYF. The CDR3 DNA is TGTGCCTGGAGTGGAATAGGTGGCGAGCAGTACTTC.

This chain links TRBV4-1 with TRBJ1-1; possible D gene TRBD1, 6 bases. The germline gives CDR1 MGHRA, CDR2 YSYEKL. The CDR3 has 12 residues. Trimming pared 6 bases from V and 7 bases from J, leaving 12 bases between. Here the CDR3 reads CASRTGSNEAFF. CDR3 in DNA: TGCGCCAGCAGGACAGGAAGTAATGAAGCTTTCTTT.

The V call is TRBV7-6, the J call TRBJ1-6; tentatively, D is TRBD1 (5 bases). Trimming took off 4 bases at V and 5 bases at J, with 12 bases between the two ends. CDR1 is SGHVS and CDR2 is FNYEAQ in the germline V gene. The CDR3 loop spans 15 amino acids. As DNA, the CDR3 is TGTGCCAGCAGCTCGCGACGGGGGAATAATTCACCCCTCCACTTT. Protein product: CASSSRRGNNSPLHF.

The chain has TRBV6-5 and TRBJ2-3; D uncertain. Per germline, CDR1 MNHEY and CDR2 SVGAGI. V lost 5 bases, J lost 8 bases, and 14 bases lay in between. The CDR3 totals 13 residues. CDR3 in DNA: TGTGCCAGCAGTCCGACCCCTTGGGGTACGCAGTATTTT. As protein: CASSPTPWGTQYF.

This chain joins TRBV5-1 and TRBJ2-5; 10 bases fit TRBD2. CDR3 length equals 15 residues. Per the germline V gene, CDR1 is SGHRS and CDR2 is YFSETQ. J lost 2 bases, V lost 4 bases, and 5 bases had no gene match. CDR3 residues: CASSRTSGAQETQYF. For the CDR3, the DNA is TGCGCCAGCAGCCGGACTAGCGGAGCACAAGAGACCCAGTACTTC.

This chain connects TRBV28 to TRBJ1-3; no clear D gene. Germline CDR1 is MDHEN and CDR2 is SYDVKM. The V end lost 2 bases, the J end lost 0 bases, and 8 bases lay between the germline ends. CDR3 length: 15 amino acids. The CDR3 DNA sequence: TGTGCCAGCAGTTTAGGGCAGCGCTCTGGAAACACCATATATTTT. Translation gives CASSLGQRSGNTIYF.

This clone was picked up many times. The rearrangement joins TRBV7-2 to TRBJ2-7, with a weak D call TRBD2 (7 bases). Per the germline V gene, CDR1 is SGHTA and CDR2 is FQGNSA. V was cut by 1 base and J by 4 bases, with 17 bases left in between. CDR3 length: 16 amino acids. CDR3 sequence: CASSLEGGATRYEQYF. The CDR3 DNA reads TGTGCCAGCAGCTTAGAGGGGGGGGCTACGAGGTACGAGCAGTACTTC.

J is TRBJ2-7 and V is TRBV2, with TRBD1 matching 7 bases. Germline V gene lookup returns CDR1 SNHLY and CDR2 FYNNEI. The CDR3 loop spans 14 amino acids. Germline trimming cut 6 bases from V and 2 bases from J; bases unmatched to any gene: 7. CDR3 amino acids: CASRADRVTYEQYF. CDR3 DNA sequence: TGTGCCAGCAGAGCAGACAGGGTAACCTACGAGCAGTACTTC.

The chain has TRBV4-3 and TRBJ1-2; 11 bases fit TRBD1. Germline assignment: CDR1 LGHNA and CDR2 YSLEER. J was trimmed by 4 bases and V by 0 bases; bases with no gene match: 10. CDR3 size: 18 residues. This chain's CDR3 is CASSQDRTGGAIGYGYTF. The CDR3 DNA follows: TGCGCCAGCAGCCAAGATCGGACAGGGGGCGCGATCGGCTATGGCTACACCTTC.

This clone was detected many times. The rearrangement links TRBV7-9 to TRBJ1-2; weak D call: TRBD1 (6 bases). CDR3 length: 14 residues. Trimming cost V 7 bases and J 6 bases, with 18 bases left between them. The V gene's germline CDR1 is SEHNR and CDR2 FQNEAQ (reference sequence). This chain's CDR3 is CASNDRSGSDGYTF. CDR3 sequence (DNA): TGTGCCAGCAACGACAGGTCTGGGTCGGATGGCTACACCTTC.

This clone has a single count. V gene TRBV28 combines with J gene TRBJ2-1; D is undetermined. Trimming stripped 11 bases from V and 0 bases from J, with 14 bases between. The CDR3 sequence is 14 residues long. The V gene's germline CDR1 is MDHEN and CDR2 SYDVKM. In DNA, the CDR3 is TGTGCCGGGAAAGTCCTTAGCTCCTACAATGAGCAGTTCTTC. This gives the protein CAGKVLSSYNEQFF.

This clone was detected a few times. V and J are TRBV4-2 and TRBJ2-3, with 9 bases fitting TRBD2. This CDR3 contains 17 residues. Germline V gene sequence: CDR1 LGHNA, CDR2 YNFKEQ. The ends lost 0 bases at V and 6 bases at J; junction bases unmatched: 10. The CDR3 is CASSQDTGLANVDTQYF. CDR3 sequence (DNA): TGTGCCAGCAGCCAAGATACGGGACTAGCAAATGTGGATACGCAGTATTTT.

The rearrangement links TRBV29-1 to TRBJ1-1; D possibly corresponds to TRBD1 (6 bases). CDR3 length: 13 amino acids. The V gene's germline CDR1 is SQVTM and CDR2 ANQGSEA. The CDR3 DNA reads as TGCACCCAAGTTGGGGGCGTGAACACTGAAGCTTTCTTT. Translating it yields CTQVGGVNTEAFF.

The J gene is TRBJ1-5, the V gene TRBV28; D perhaps matches TRBD1 (5 bases). Germline CDR1 reads MDHEN; CDR2 reads SYDVKM. The CDR3 sequence is 15 residues long. Trimming pared 8 bases from V and 4 bases from J, leaving 18 bases between. The CDR3 sequence is CASQTSGGTNQPQHF. Written as DNA, the CDR3 is TGTGCCAGCCAAACCAGTGGGGGGACTAATCAGCCCCAGCATTTT.

This rearrangement joins TRBV6-1 to TRBJ2-7; maybe TRBD1 (5 bases). Germline loops: CDR1 MNHNS, CDR2 SASEGT. The germline V and J ends were trimmed by 4 bases and 7 bases, with 8 bases remaining between them. This CDR3 has 11 residues. This CDR3 is CASSAGREQYF. DNA for the CDR3: TGTGCCAGCAGTGCAGGGCGTGAGCAGTACTTC.